One sample yielded the 7 T cell receptor beta chains listed below, sequenced in a study of blood T cell repertoires in COVID-19. Generated by immunoSEQ multiplex PCR, the TCRdb table keeps only in-frame clones and is missing some. Of approximately 25,000 clones listed, under 85% are singletons. The sequencing input was peripheral blood. The origin of the receptors is a man aged 45-65 years with COVID-19, enrolled during active disease.

The rearrangement links TRBV3-1 (or the pseudogene TRBV3-2) to TRBJ1-3; TRBD1 matches 7 bases. In germline, CDR1 is LGHDT, CDR2 YNNKEL (reference sequence). After removal of 4 bases from V and 1 base from J, the junction contained 7 bases not matched to a gene. CDR3 length equals 16 residues. The CDR3 nucleotides read TGTGCCAGCAGCCTCACCGGGACAGAGTCTGGAAACACCATATATTTT. Translation: CASSLTGTESGNTIYF.

The chain recombines TRBV11-3 with TRBJ1-2, with D maybe TRBD1 (5 bases). Trimming removed 5 bases at V and 2 bases at J, with 21 bases between. The length of the CDR3 is 17 residues. In germline, CDR1 is SGHNT, CDR2 YENEEA. The DNA for the CDR3 is TGTGCCAGCAGCACACCGACAGAACTAAATACAAACTATGGCTACACCTTC. It yields the protein CASSTPTELNTNYGYTF.

The gene calls are TRBV5-6 and TRBJ1-2, with a tentative D call TRBD1 (6 bases). CDR1 is SGHDT, CDR2 YYEEEE, per germline. The CDR3 has 16 amino acids. The ends were cut back, 2 bases at V and 2 bases at J, with 16 bases in the middle. CDR3 sequence reads: CASSFGTLTGNYGYTF. CDR3 in DNA: TGTGCCAGCAGCTTTGGGACCCTGACAGGAAACTATGGCTACACCTTC.

CDR3 nucleotide sequence: TGTGCCAGCAGCTTGTGGGGGCAAAGCAGGGAGACCCAGTACTTC. Encoded protein: CASSLWGQSRETQYF. V usage is TRBV5-8 and J usage is TRBJ2-5; weak D call: TRBD1 (6 bases). CDR1 and CDR2 (germline): SGHTS, YDEGEE. CDR3 length: 15 residues. V was cut by 1 base and J by 5 bases, with 15 bases left in between.

V usage is TRBV28 and J usage is TRBJ1-5; D is uncertain. V lost 5 bases to trimming and J lost 6 bases, with 8 bases between them. The CDR3 runs to 12 residues. Germline V gene lookup returns CDR1 MDHEN and CDR2 SYDVKM. CDR3 in DNA: TGTGCCAGCAGTGAGGGAACTCAGCCCCAGCATTTT. It is translated as CASSEGTQPQHF. Full variable domain (remainder filled in from reference TRBV28 and TRBJ1-5): DVKVTQSSRYLVKRTGEKVFLECVQDMDHENMFWYRQDPGLGLRLIYFSYDVKMKEKGDIPEGYSVSREKKERFSLILESASTNQTSMYLCASSEGTQPQHFGDGTRLSIL.

The CDR3: CASSVATAGNTIYF. The CDR3 nucleotides read TGTGCCAGCAGCGTAGCTACAGCTGGAAACACCATATATTTT. This chain connects TRBV9 to TRBJ1-3; D uncertain. This CDR3 comprises 14 residues. CDR1 SGDLS and CDR2 YYNGEE come from the germline V gene. V was cut by 0 bases and J by 2 bases, with 6 bases left in between.

This clone was seen a few times. This chain links TRBV11-2 with TRBJ2-3; 8 nucleotides line up with TRBD2. The CDR3 sequence is 15 residues long. Germline assignment: CDR1 SGHAT and CDR2 FQNNGV. The ends lost 5 bases at V and 6 bases at J; junction bases unmatched: 10. CDR3: CASSPSGLVMDTQYF. In DNA, the CDR3 is TGTGCCAGCAGCCCGTCGGGACTAGTGATGGATACGCAGTATTTT.